This T cell receptor beta chain stems from a study of liver allograft versus peripheral blood T cells. Overall study: The study compared liver allograft T cell receptor repertoires against peripheral blood repertoires of liver transplant recipients. General observations from the study: Intragraft liver T cell receptor repertoires reportedly differed from peripheral blood repertoires.

TCRdb processed the reads anew with MiXCR; each CDR3 protein has one entry. The sample includes around 17,000 distinct CDR3 sequences, around 20% of them seen just once. Concerning this clonotype: The target antigen is unknown.

Germline V gene data show CDR1 as MNHEY and CDR2 as SMNVEV (reference sequence). The CDR3 is made up of 17 amino acids. The trim removed 2 bases at V and 1 base at J, leaving 10 bases unmatched. The clonotype originates from a human patient who had a liver transplant. Some T cells may be transferred from the graft donor. V is TRBV27 and J is TRBJ1-2; 7 bases align to TRBD1. For the CDR3, the DNA is TGTGCCAGCAGTTTACTAACCGGGACAGCGCTTAACTATGGCTACACCTTC. It codes for CASSLLTGTALNYGYTF.